Shown below are 21 T cell receptor beta chains from a single sample sequenced in a study of metastatic and nonmetastatic thyroid tumors. TCRdb reassembled clones from the PCR reads with MiXCR. In the table there are around 25,000 clones, about 15% of which are singletons. There were no patients who had received any treatment before thyroid surgery. Sequencing was performed on blood. The receptors here all came from a female donor with papillary thyroid cancer or a benign thyroid nodule (not recorded which). Some clones in this sample may be carry-over from other donors' samples.

This clone was counted ten times or more. The chain uses TRBV7-8 and TRBJ2-4; D not resolved. The CDR3 has 16 residues. The V gene lost 1 base and the J gene lost 0 bases, with 10 bases spanning the gap. Germline V gives CDR1 SGHVS, CDR2 FQNEAQ. CDR3 coding DNA: TGTGCCAGCAGCTTAGGAGAATACCTAGCCAAAAACATTCAGTACTTC. Translation: CASSLGEYLAKNIQYF.

The table lists this clone with many counts. The rearrangement links TRBV6-1 to TRBJ1-1, with D maybe TRBD1 (6 bases). The V end lost 2 bases, the J end lost 0 bases, and 22 bases lay between the germline ends. This CDR3 spans 19 amino acids. Germline-derived CDR1 and CDR2 are MNHNS and SASEGT. Here the CDR3 DNA reads TGTGCCAGCAGTGAATGGTTTCCGACCGGGGGGCTGGTGAACACTGAAGCTTTCTTT. This sequence encodes CASSEWFPTGGLVNTEAFF.

This clone showed up many times. The chain combines TRBV28 with TRBJ1-2; D not certain. There are 11 residues in the CDR3. The germline V gene encodes CDR1 MDHEN and CDR2 SYDVKM. The V and J ends lost 8 bases and 1 base respectively, with 5 bases between them. In DNA, the CDR3 is TGTGCCAGCGGGATTAACTATGGCTACACCTTC. Its translation: CASGINYGYTF.

This clone occurred many times. The chain employs TRBV28 and TRBJ1-1, with a possible D match to TRBD1 (6 bases). V was trimmed by 6 bases and J by 7 bases, leaving 12 bases between them. Per germline, CDR1 MDHEN and CDR2 SYDVKM. The CDR3 loop spans 12 amino acids. CDR3 bases: TGTGCCAGCAGCCCACAGGGACTTGAAGCTTTCTTT. The encoded protein is CASSPQGLEAFF.

This clone was seen at least ten times. The gene calls are TRBV28 and TRBJ1-5; D uncertain. Germline V gene lookup returns CDR1 MDHEN and CDR2 SYDVKM. The CDR3 spans 14 residues. Trimming took off 5 bases at V and 0 bases at J, with 8 bases between the two ends. DNA of the CDR3: TGTGCCAGCAGTCCCAGAGCTAGCAATCAGCCCCAGCATTTT. It translates to CASSPRASNQPQHF.

In its sample, this clone was seen many times. J is TRBJ1-5 and V is TRBV12-3 or TRBV12-4; 7 bases align to TRBD1. The CDR3 spans 14 residues. V was clipped by 4 bases and J by 7 bases; unmatched bases: 7. CDR3 DNA: TGTGCCAGCAGTTCTCAGGGGGGCAGACAGCCCCAGCATTTT. This codes for CASSSQGGRQPQHF.

The rearrangement joins TRBV2 to TRBJ2-1, with D tentatively TRBD1 (5 bases). V lost 3 bases, J lost 4 bases, and 13 bases lay in between. CDR3 length: 15 residues. Per germline, CDR1 SNHLY and CDR2 FYNNEI. CDR3 DNA: TGTGCCAGCAGTGATTCGTTGGGGCCATACAATGAGCAGTTCTTC. Its translation is CASSDSLGPYNEQFF. The variable domain in full, with the rest retrieved from reference TRBV2 and TRBJ2-1, is EPEVTQTPSHQVTQMGQEVILRCVPISNHLYFYWYRQILGQKVEFLVSFYNNEISEKSEIFDDQFSVERPDGSNFTLKIRSTKLEDSAMYFCASSDSLGPYNEQFFGPGTRLTVL.

This clone has a count of ten or more. The chain employs TRBV12-3 or TRBV12-4 and TRBJ2-3, with D perhaps matching TRBD1 or TRBD2 (5 bases each). This CDR3 comprises 15 residues. Trimming took 6 bases from V and 7 from J, leaving 20 bases between them. CDR3 region: CASRATGTPANTQYF. CDR3 sequence (DNA): TGTGCCAGCAGAGCTACCGGGACGCCTGCGAATACGCAGTATTTT.

This clone is medium-sized in the sample. The chain joins TRBV27 to TRBJ2-7; D might be TRBD2 (5 bases). This CDR3 region has 16 residues. Germline V gives CDR1 MNHEY, CDR2 SMNVEV (reference sequence). V shed 6 bases and J shed 2 bases, with 20 bases lying between them. This CDR3 reads CASSLARTEVTYEQYF. For the CDR3, the DNA is TGTGCCAGCAGCCTTGCCCGGACGGAGGTGACCTACGAGCAGTACTTC.

This clone is medium-sized within its sample. Written as DNA, the CDR3 is TGTGCCAGCAGCTCCTCACAGGGGGATGGCTACACCTTC. Translating gives CASSSSQGDGYTF. The rearrangement uses TRBV13 and TRBJ1-2; 8 bases match TRBD1. The CDR3 consists of 13 residues. V dropped 4 bases and J dropped 6; count of bases not matched to a gene: 4. Germline-derived CDR1 and CDR2 are PRHDT and FYEKMQ (reference sequence).

This clone occurred many times. One base away lies a much larger clone, so this may be a sequencing read error. This chain uses TRBV6-2 or TRBV6-3 with TRBJ2-1; D is unclear. The germline V gene has CDR1 MNHEY and CDR2 SVGEGT. The V gene lost 3 bases and the J gene lost 6 bases, with 6 bases spanning the gap. The CDR3 has 12 amino acids. CDR3: CASSYLTNEQFF. CDR3 nucleotide sequence: TGTGCCAGCAGTTATCTGACCAATGAGCAGTTCTTC.

By its share, this clone is medium-sized (0.01 to 0.1%). This chain joins TRBV11-1 and TRBJ2-7, with D unclear. This CDR3 comprises 15 residues. CDR1 and CDR2 from the germline V gene are SGHAT and FQDESV (reference sequence). Trimming stripped 3 bases from V and 5 bases from J, with 17 bases between. The CDR3 protein is CASSFRTAGMDEQYF. The CDR3 coding sequence is TGTGCCAGCAGCTTTCGGACGGCCGGTATGGACGAGCAGTACTTC. Filled out from reference TRBV11-1 and TRBJ2-7, the complete variable domain reads EAEVAQSPRYKITEKSQAVAFWCDPISGHATLYWYRQILGQGPELLVQFQDESVVDDSQLPKDRFSAERLKGVDSTLKIQPAELGDSAMYLCASSFRTAGMDEQYFGPGTRLTVT.

This clone was counted at least ten times. The chain links TRBV4-1 to TRBJ2-1, with a tentative D call TRBD2 (6 bases). V lost 1 base and J 0 bases, leaving 16 bases between the germline ends. Germline CDR1 is MGHRA and CDR2 is YSYEKL. The CDR3 has 18 amino acids. The CDR3 sequence is CASSQGRAGIISYNEQFF. CDR3 bases: TGCGCCAGCAGCCAAGGGAGGGCAGGGATCATCTCCTACAATGAGCAGTTCTTC.

This clone was observed a few times. This chain links TRBV12-3 or TRBV12-4 with TRBJ2-7; TRBD1 aligns across 8 bases. The CDR3 contains 13 residues. The V segment lost 6 bases and the J segment 3 bases; nucleotides outside the gene matches: 4. CDR3 amino acids: CASRGQDIYEQYF. In DNA form, the CDR3 reads TGTGCCAGCAGGGGACAGGACATCTACGAGCAGTACTTC.

This clone was recorded a few times. The V call is TRBV10-1, the J call TRBJ2-7; D is uncertain. The V end lost 9 bases, the J end lost 5 bases, and 11 bases lay between the germline ends. The CDR3 is made up of 11 amino acids. Per germline, CDR1 WNHNN and CDR2 SYGVQD (reference sequence). The CDR3 spells CARAWLHEQYF. The CDR3 nucleotides read TGCGCCAGAGCCTGGCTCCACGAGCAGTACTTC.

In its sample, this clone ranks as medium-sized (0.01 to 0.1%). The rearrangement joins TRBV6-6 to TRBJ1-6; D might be TRBD1 (5 bases). This CDR3 has 17 residues. Germline lookup yields CDR1 MNHNY and CDR2 SVGAGI (reference sequence). Trimming removed 0 bases from V and 2 bases from J, with 11 bases in between. CDR3 sequence reads: CASSYSRGAAYNSPLHF. CDR3 DNA sequence: TGTGCCAGCAGTTACTCGAGAGGGGCGGCCTATAATTCACCCCTCCACTTT.

This clone was counted many times. This chain joins TRBV7-8 and TRBJ2-7; 13 nucleotides match TRBD2. CDR1 and CDR2 (germline): SGHVS, FQNEAQ. V shed 5 bases, J shed 9 bases, and the junction held 13 bases outside the gene matches. The CDR3 covers 16 residues. In DNA, the CDR3 is TGTGCCAGCAGCAAGGGACTAGCGGGAACTGTAGGGGGGCAGTACTTC. Translated: CASSKGLAGTVGGQYF. The full variable domain, with the rest looked up from reference TRBV7-8 and TRBJ2-7, is GAGVSQSPRYKVAKRGQDVALRCDPISGHVSLFWYQQALGQGPEFLTYFQNEAQLDKSGLPSDRFFAERPEGSVSTLKIQRTQQEDSAVYLCASSKGLAGTVGGQYFGPGTRLTVT.

Many counts were recorded for this clone. The genes are TRBV9 and TRBJ2-7; 11 positions agree with TRBD2. J lost 0 bases, V lost 2 bases, and 1 base had no gene match. From germline, CDR1 is SGDLS and CDR2 YYNGEE. This CDR3 contains 15 residues. The CDR3 spells CASSVGTSGSYEQYF. DNA of the CDR3: TGTGCCAGCAGCGTCGGGACTAGCGGCTCCTACGAGCAGTACTTC.

The table lists this clone with many counts. The chain couples TRBV19 to TRBJ2-7; D unclear. Trimming pared 1 base from V and 0 bases from J, leaving 4 bases between. Germline CDR1 and CDR2: LNHDA and SQIVND (reference sequence). The CDR3 is made up of 13 amino acids. CDR3 loop: CASSIGSSYEQYF. The CDR3 DNA reads TGTGCCAGTAGTATAGGTAGCTCCTACGAGCAGTACTTC. Drawing the rest from reference TRBV19 and TRBJ2-7, the complete variable domain is DGGITQSPKYLFRKEGQNVTLSCEQNLNHDAMYWYRQDPGQGLRLIYYSQIVNDFQKGDIAEGYSVSREKKESFPLTVTSAQKNPTAFYLCASSIGSSYEQYFGPGTRLTVT.

V usage is TRBV6-4 and J usage is TRBJ2-3; D is possibly TRBD2 (6 bases). The germline V gene encodes CDR1 MRHNA and CDR2 SNTAGT. This CDR3 has 15 residues. Trimming shortened V by 2 bases and J by 2 bases, and 11 bases separated the two germline ends. CDR3 coding DNA: TGTGCCAGCAGTGACACTAGCTGGACCACAGATACGCAGTATTTT. It codes for CASSDTSWTTDTQYF.

The rearrangement uses TRBV2 and TRBJ2-3; no clear D gene. The CDR3 is made up of 17 amino acids. From germline, CDR1 is SNHLY and CDR2 FYNNEI. V lost 2 bases to trimming and J lost 1 base, with 16 bases between them. CDR3 residues: CASSERFCLIGTDTQYF. The DNA for the CDR3 is TGTGCCAGCAGTGAAAGGTTTTGTCTAATCGGCACAGATACGCAGTATTTT. Full variable domain (rest looked up from reference TRBV2 and TRBJ2-3): EPEVTQTPSHQVTQMGQEVILRCVPISNHLYFYWYRQILGQKVEFLVSFYNNEISEKSEIFDDQFSVERPDGSNFTLKIRSTKLEDSAMYFCASSERFCLIGTDTQYFGPGTRLTVL.